This is a list of T cell receptor beta chains from one sample in a study of T cell repertoires in cytomegalovirus infection. TCRdb redid the calling of the reads with MiXCR, one entry per CDR3 protein. Of about 240,000 distinct CDR3 sequences in the sample, about 12% were seen once. Sequenced sample: PBMCs. The source is a human donor in good health (CMV status not recorded). Some clones in this sample may be carry-over from other donors' samples. Both conserved end residues are part of each CDR3. The D gene is left open where the match is weak. A row's size may be missing; if present it is once, few, many or a size class.

d_gene	v_gene	abundance	j_gene	CDR3aa	CDR3nt
-	TRBV28	many	TRBJ2-7	CASSMIEQYF	TGTGCCAGCAGTATGATCGAGCAGTACTTC
-	TRBV20-1	-	TRBJ2-2	CSARTVQGTGELFF	TGCAGTGCTAGGACGGTCCAGGGGACCGGGGAGCTGTTTTTT
-	TRBV7-2	medium-sized	TRBJ2-5	CASRGEETQYF	TGTGCCAGCAGGGGGGAAGAGACCCAGTACTTC
-	TRBV28	many	TRBJ1-2	CASSLQGSSYGYTF	TGTGCCAGCAGTTTACAGGGGAGTAGCTATGGCTACACCTTC
TRBD2	TRBV19	many	TRBJ2-7	CASKETSGRGEQYF	TGTGCCAGTAAGGAGACTAGCGGGAGGGGCGAGCAGTACTTC
-	TRBV6-2/TRBV6-3	many	TRBJ2-1	CASSWGSGGTYNEQFF	TGTGCCAGCAGTTGGGGTAGCGGAGGTACCTACAATGAGCAGTTCTTC
TRBD1	TRBV20-1	-	TRBJ1-5	CSARDWGQGNQPQHF	TGCAGTGCTAGAGATTGGGGACAGGGGAATCAGCCCCAGCATTTT
-	TRBV7-2	many	TRBJ1-1	CASSLGWMNTEAFF	TGTGCCAGCAGCTTGGGGTGGATGAACACTGAAGCTTTCTTT
-	TRBV5-5	-	TRBJ1-3	CASSPPAGGNTIYF	TGTGCCAGCAGCCCCCCTGCAGGGGGAAACACCATATATTTT
TRBD1	TRBV7-2	-	TRBJ2-7	CASSPETGSYEQYF	TGTGCCAGCAGCCCGGAGACAGGGTCCTACGAGCAGTACTTC
-	TRBV6-6	many	TRBJ2-6	CAAQIPGSSTSGANVLTF	TGTGCCGCCCAAATTCCGGGATCATCGACTAGTGGGGCCAACGTCCTGACTTTC
-	TRBV5-6	-	TRBJ2-5	CASSLKVWETQYF	TGTGCCAGCAGCTTAAAGGTCTGGGAGACCCAGTACTTC
TRBD2	TRBV28	-	TRBJ2-5	CASSLGLAETETQYF	TGTGCCAGCAGTTTAGGCCTAGCGGAGACGGAGACCCAGTACTTC
-	TRBV7-2	many	TRBJ2-2	CASAREVSANTGELFF	TGTGCCAGCGCCCGAGAAGTCTCGGCGAACACCGGGGAGCTGTTTTTT
TRBD2	TRBV7-2	many	TRBJ2-1	CASSLLASGLYNEQFF	TGTGCCAGCAGCTTACTCGCTAGCGGGTTATACAATGAGCAGTTCTTC
TRBD1	TRBV7-2	-	TRBJ1-2	CASSRYRDRAFEGYTF	TGTGCCAGCAGCCGTTACCGGGACAGGGCTTTTGAGGGCTACACCTTC
-	TRBV7-2	many	TRBJ1-6	CASSIGPANGDSPLHF	TGTGCCAGCAGTATAGGACCTGCCAACGGAGATTCACCCCTCCACTTT
-	TRBV4-1	many	TRBJ2-3	CASSQDRAVSTDTQYF	TGCGCCAGCAGCCAAGATCGGGCTGTGAGCACAGATACGCAGTATTTT
-	TRBV7-2	many	TRBJ2-1	CASSHPGNEQFF	TGTGCCAGCAGCCACCCGGGAAATGAGCAGTTCTTC
TRBD2	TRBV11-3	many	TRBJ2-3	CASSAGLAGLGNTQYF	TGTGCCAGCAGCGCCGGACTAGCGGGATTGGGAAATACGCAGTATTTT
-	TRBV29-1	few	TRBJ1-1	CSVVVGTEAFF	TGCAGCGTTGTGGTGGGCACTGAAGCTTTCTTT
TRBD1	TRBV20-1	-	TRBJ2-7	CSSSGGGEQYF	TGCAGTTCTTCAGGGGGTGGCGAGCAGTACTTC
-	TRBV19	-	TRBJ1-3	CASKIGNTIYF	TGTGCCAGTAAAATTGGAAACACCATATATTTT
TRBD1	TRBV6-2/TRBV6-3	many	TRBJ2-7	CASSYGGTGVHEQYF	TGTGCCAGCAGTTACGGGGGGACAGGGGTCCACGAGCAGTACTTC
-	TRBV7-2	many	TRBJ2-7	CASGVQGEQYF	TGTGCCAGCGGCGTGCAGGGCGAGCAGTACTTC
-	TRBV6-6	few	TRBJ2-1	CASSYDRRGEQFF	TGTGCCAGCAGTTATGACCGCCGGGGTGAGCAGTTCTTC
TRBD2	TRBV2	many	TRBJ2-1	CASSEVAGGPYNEQFF	TGTGCCAGCAGTGAGGTAGCGGGAGGACCCTACAATGAGCAGTTCTTC
TRBD1	TRBV27	-	TRBJ1-2	CASSLTRDRGGYGYTF	TGTGCCAGCAGTCTTACTAGGGACAGGGGTGGCTATGGCTACACCTTC
-	TRBV7-2	many	TRBJ2-7	CASSPGRSGAHEQYF	TGTGCCAGCAGCCCTGGAAGGTCCGGGGCGCACGAGCAGTACTTC
TRBD1	TRBV7-3	many	TRBJ1-2	CASSRGQGGGGYTF	TGTGCCAGCAGCCGCGGACAGGGGGGAGGTGGCTACACCTTC
-	TRBV6-2/TRBV6-3	few	TRBJ2-1	CASTYGRDSYNEQFF	TGTGCCAGCACCTATGGACGCGACTCCTACAATGAGCAGTTCTTC
-	TRBV28	many	TRBJ1-4	CASTLGGDNEKLFF	TGTGCCAGCACCCTGGGGGGCGATAATGAAAAACTGTTTTTT
TRBD1	TRBV29-1	-	TRBJ1-2	CSVPITTGTYGYTF	TGCAGCGTGCCAATCACGACAGGGACATATGGCTACACCTTC
-	TRBV28	-	TRBJ1-3	CASSRALRGNTIYF	TGTGCCAGCTCCCGGGCCTTACGGGGAAACACCATATATTTT
-	TRBV6-6	-	TRBJ2-2	CASSSAGGQGSNTGELFF	TGTGCCAGCAGTTCCGCGGGGGGACAGGGATCGAACACCGGGGAGCTGTTTTTT
-	TRBV20-1	-	TRBJ1-5	CSATTVTVGPQHF	TGCAGTGCTACGACAGTGACCGTGGGGCCCCAGCATTTT
-	TRBV7-2	many	TRBJ2-7	CASSPNRVDGEQYF	TGTGCCAGCAGCCCAAACAGGGTCGATGGCGAGCAGTACTTC
TRBD1	TRBV28	-	TRBJ1-2	CASRKGQGVWGYTF	TGTGCCAGCAGAAAAGGACAGGGCGTTTGGGGCTACACCTTC
-	TRBV20-1	few	TRBJ1-5	CSARRGVNQPQHF	TGCAGTGCCCGTAGGGGGGTTAATCAGCCCCAGCATTTT
-	TRBV4-1	-	TRBJ1-1	CASSQDYRSNTEAFF	TGCGCCAGCAGCCAAGACTACAGGAGTAACACTGAAGCTTTCTTT
-	TRBV6-2/TRBV6-3	few	TRBJ1-1	CASSYFTVNTEAFF	TGTGCCAGCAGTTACTTTACAGTGAACACTGAAGCTTTCTTT
TRBD1	TRBV7-9	few	TRBJ1-2	CASEGGQGAVSYGYTF	TGTGCCAGCGAGGGGGGACAGGGGGCGGTAAGCTATGGCTACACCTTC
-	TRBV28	many	TRBJ2-7	CASRGARYEQYF	TGTGCCAGCCGAGGGGCGAGGTACGAGCAGTACTTC
-	TRBV12-3/TRBV12-4	-	TRBJ2-1	CASVRGNEQFF	TGTGCCAGCGTCAGGGGCAATGAGCAGTTCTTC
-	TRBV7-2	many	TRBJ1-2	CASSLLNYGYTF	TGTGCCAGCAGCTTATTGAACTATGGCTACACCTTC
-	TRBV20-1	-	TRBJ2-4	CSAEGKEGTNIQYF	TGCAGTGCTGAAGGCAAGGAGGGTACAAACATTCAGTACTTC
TRBD1	TRBV7-2	many	TRBJ1-5	CASSLGDRGRGQPQHF	TGTGCCAGCAGCTTAGGGGACAGGGGAAGGGGTCAGCCCCAGCATTTT
TRBD2	TRBV6-2/TRBV6-3	few	TRBJ2-7	CASPLSGAKREQYF	TGTGCCAGCCCCCTTAGCGGGGCCAAGAGGGAGCAGTACTTC
-	TRBV19	-	TRBJ1-1	CASTLDSGITEAFF	TGTGCCAGTACTTTGGACAGCGGTATCACTGAAGCTTTCTTT